A single sample is the source of the 16 T cell receptor beta chains below, sequenced in a study of blood T cell repertoires in COVID-19. Assay: immunoSEQ multiplex PCR; the TCRdb copy retains only in-frame clones and omits some. The sample contains roughly 300,000 clones, over 75% of which appear only once. Sequences were obtained from peripheral blood. The receptor source for this set is a human donor in a cohort sampled during active COVID-19.

The genes are TRBV7-9 and TRBJ2-6; 7 bases are a match to TRBD1. The germline V gene encodes CDR1 SEHNR and CDR2 FQNEAQ (reference sequence). There are 16 residues in the CDR3. V trimming: 4 bases; J trimming: 1 base; junction bases outside the gene matches: 4. The CDR3 here is CASSSGTESGANVLTF. CDR3 coding DNA: TGTGCCAGCAGCTCAGGGACAGAGTCTGGGGCCAACGTCCTGACTTTC.

The chain has TRBV27 and TRBJ2-7; D may be TRBD2 (6 bases). The length of the CDR3 is 13 residues. Germline CDR1 is MNHEY and CDR2 is SMNVEV (reference sequence). Trimming shortened V by 3 bases and J by 0 bases, and 6 bases separated the two germline ends. CDR3 region: CASSLRGSYEQYF. The DNA of the CDR3 is TGTGCCAGCAGTTTGCGGGGCTCCTACGAGCAGTACTTC.

The chain uses TRBV6-2 or TRBV6-3 and TRBJ2-1; a weak D match, TRBD2 (6 bases). The germline V gene encodes CDR1 MNHEY and CDR2 SVGEGT. The CDR3 runs 14 residues. V was shortened by 4 bases and J by 5 bases, with 12 bases between the two germline ends. The CDR3 nucleotides are TGTGCCAGCAGTTTTTCACTAGCCGACAATGAGCAGTTCTTC. As protein: CASSFSLADNEQFF.

As DNA, the CDR3 is TGCAGCGTAGGTGGGGCGTACAACAATGAGCAGTTCTTC. It specifies CSVGGAYNNEQFF. V gene TRBV29-1 combines with J gene TRBJ2-1, with D perhaps matching TRBD1 (5 bases). V lost 6 bases and J lost 5, with 14 bases in between. CDR1 and CDR2 (germline): SQVTM, ANQGSEA. This CDR3 region has 13 residues.

The chain combines TRBV19 with TRBJ2-2, with 8 bases aligning to TRBD2. Germline V gene lookup returns CDR1 LNHDA and CDR2 SQIVND (reference sequence). V was clipped by 6 bases and J by 5 bases; unmatched bases: 8. This CDR3 region has 15 residues. This CDR3 is CASSGGGRWTGELFF. The CDR3 DNA is TGTGCCAGTAGCGGCGGGGGGCGTTGGACCGGGGAGCTGTTTTTT.

The chain employs TRBV7-9 and TRBJ2-2; 8 bases are shared with TRBD2. This CDR3 has 16 amino acids. Per germline, CDR1 SEHNR and CDR2 FQNEAQ (reference sequence). The V segment lost 3 bases and the J segment 7 bases; nucleotides outside the gene matches: 10. The CDR3 region is CASSFGPAGVGGELFF. DNA of the CDR3: TGTGCCAGCAGCTTCGGGCCAGCGGGAGTGGGCGGGGAGCTGTTTTTT.

V usage is TRBV6-6 and J usage is TRBJ1-1, with 7 bases identical to TRBD1. The trim removed 5 bases at V and 0 bases at J, leaving 12 bases unmatched. Germline loops: CDR1 MNHNY, CDR2 SVGAGI (reference sequence). The CDR3 runs to 17 residues. As DNA, the CDR3 is TGTGCCAGCAGTCGCTTCACCAGGGGGAACTTGAACACTGAAGCTTTCTTT. Encoded protein: CASSRFTRGNLNTEAFF.

The chain has TRBV28 and TRBJ1-2; 10 nucleotides align to TRBD1. V shed 4 bases and J 4 bases; nucleotides not matched to a gene: 6. There are 15 residues in the CDR3. Germline lookup yields CDR1 MDHEN and CDR2 SYDVKM. Here the CDR3 reads CASSWDRGLTYGYTF. CDR3 in DNA: TGTGCCAGCAGTTGGGACAGGGGCCTAACCTATGGCTACACCTTC.

This clone was counted between two and nine times. The CDR3 coding sequence is TGTGCCAGAGGAACGCCGGGACTAGCGGGAGGGACTAGCGGAGTAAGCACAGATACGCAGTATTTT. Translation gives CARGTPGLAGGTSGVSTDTQYF. V gene TRBV28 combines with J gene TRBJ2-3; 16 bases are shared with TRBD2. V gave up 9 bases and J gave up 0 bases; unmatched junction bases: 21. Germline CDR1 and CDR2: MDHEN and SYDVKM. The CDR3 has 22 residues. The full variable domain, its missing parts supplied by reference TRBV28 and TRBJ2-3, is DVKVTQSSRYLVKRTGEKVFLECVQDMDHENMFWYRQDPGLGLRLIYFSYDVKMKEKGDIPEGYSVSREKKERFSLILESASTNQTSMYLCARGTPGLAGGTSGVSTDTQYFGPGTRLTVL.

The chain uses TRBV4-2 and TRBJ2-7, with TRBD2 identical over 11 bases. V lost 1 base to trimming and J lost 5 bases; unmatched junction nucleotides: 7. Germline V gene sequence: CDR1 LGHNA, CDR2 YNFKEQ. This CDR3 contains 16 residues. The CDR3, as DNA: TGTGCCAGCAGCCAAGTCTCTAGCGGGAGGCGGGACGAGCAGTACTTC. Translation: CASSQVSSGRRDEQYF.

The gene calls are TRBV7-2 and TRBJ2-7, with TRBD1 matching over 10 bases. J was trimmed by 4 bases and V by 9 bases; bases with no gene match: 6. The CDR3 loop spans 13 amino acids. Germline loops: CDR1 SGHTA, CDR2 FQGNSA. In DNA, the CDR3 is TGTGCCAGTGGGGACAGGGGCCGGTACGAGCAGTACTTC. Protein product: CASGDRGRYEQYF.

This clone is a singleton in its sample. The V call is TRBV19, the J call TRBJ2-6, with 9 bases aligning to TRBD1. Trimming at V came to 5 bases and at J to 16 bases, leaving 9 bases not matched to a gene. CDR1 and CDR2 (germline): LNHDA, SQIVND (reference sequence). This CDR3 region has 13 residues. CDR3 sequence (DNA): TGTGCCAGTAGTTCACAGGGGGCTACTGTGCTGACTTTC. Its translation is CASSSQGATVLTF.

This clone occurred once. CDR3: CASSQDSREGHHEQFF. In nucleotides, the CDR3 is TGCGCCAGCAGCCAAGATTCCCGGGAGGGCCACCATGAGCAGTTCTTC. The chain employs TRBV4-3 and TRBJ2-1; TRBD2 matches 8 bases. This CDR3 region has 16 residues. J lost 8 bases, V lost 0 bases, and 9 bases had no gene match. In germline, CDR1 is LGHNA, CDR2 YSLEER.

This chain uses TRBV7-8 with TRBJ1-6; no firm D call. The CDR3 runs 15 residues. Germline CDR1 and CDR2: SGHVS and FQNEAQ. Trimming stripped 5 bases from V and 2 bases from J, with 10 bases between. CDR3 DNA: TGTGCCAGCAGCCGGGAGAGGACCTATAATTCACCCCTCCACTTT. Translation: CASSRERTYNSPLHF.

The J gene is TRBJ1-5, the V gene TRBV18; 7 bases line up with TRBD1. Trimming at V came to 6 bases and at J to 4 bases, leaving 6 bases not matched to a gene. Germline CDR1 KGHSH, CDR2 LQKENI. This CDR3 region has 14 residues. The CDR3 bases are TGTGCCAGCTCCCGAGGGGGCTCGAATCAGCCCCAGCATTTT. Protein product: CASSRGGSNQPQHF. Looking up the rest from reference TRBV18 and TRBJ1-5 gives the full variable domain: NAGVMQNPRHLVRRRGQEARLRCSPMKGHSHVYWYRQLPEEGLKFMVYLQKENIIDESGMPKERFSAEFPKEGPSILRIQQVVRGDSAAYFCASSRGGSNQPQHFGDGTRLSIL.

The chain carries TRBV18 and TRBJ1-1; D is perhaps TRBD1 (6 bases). Germline values: CDR1 KGHSH, CDR2 LQKENI. The CDR3 loop spans 15 amino acids. Trimming stripped 3 bases from V and 11 bases from J, with 22 bases between. The CDR3 coding sequence is TGTGCCAGCTCACCGACCGGACAAGGGGGACGCGAGGCTTTCTTT. This sequence encodes CASSPTGQGGREAFF.